The 29 T cell receptor beta chains given below trace back to one sample, sequenced in a study of PD-L1 blockade in urothelial cancer. Time point reported: peripheral blood 6 weeks after treatment start. TCRdb's table, derived via immunoSEQ multiplex PCR, lists solely in-frame clones and lacks some. The table lists approximately 79,000 clones, 80% to 95% of them singletons. The starting material was PBMCs, obtained around atezolizumab (anti-PD-L1) treatment. The receptors derive from a woman of 80 years or more with urothelial cancer.

V and J are TRBV7-2 and TRBJ1-5; 10 positions match TRBD1. CDR1 is SGHTA, CDR2 FQGNSA, per germline. The CDR3 loop spans 15 amino acids. Losses at the gene ends were 3 bases for V and 8 bases for J; bases not matched to a gene: 7. The CDR3 nucleotides are TGTGCCAGCAGCTTTGGGGGGACAGGGGACAAGCCCCAGCATTTT. Translated, it gives CASSFGGTGDKPQHF.

This clone has just one count. V gene TRBV6-1 combines with J gene TRBJ1-2, with 9 nucleotides matching TRBD1. Germline CDR1 is MNHNS and CDR2 is SASEGT. CDR3 length equals 15 residues. Germline trimming cut 9 bases from V and 1 base from J; bases unmatched to any gene: 9. The DNA of the CDR3 is TGTGCCAGTAAGATGGACAGGGGAGATAACTATGGCTACACCTTC. It yields the protein CASKMDRGDNYGYTF.

This rearrangement joins TRBV5-1 to TRBJ1-1; perhaps TRBD1 as D (5 bases). V was pared by 4 bases and J by 4 bases, with 17 bases between. Germline V gene lookup returns CDR1 SGHRS and CDR2 YFSETQ. This CDR3 has 15 amino acids. The CDR3 loop is CASSRGGGESTEAFF. The CDR3, as DNA: TGCGCCAGCAGCCGCGGGGGTGGTGAGAGCACTGAAGCTTTCTTT.

V usage is TRBV5-1 and J usage is TRBJ2-7; 9 nucleotides match TRBD1. The CDR3 has 14 amino acids. After removal of 3 bases from V and 3 bases from J, the junction contained 4 bases not matched to a gene. Germline V gene data show CDR1 as SGHRS and CDR2 as YFSETQ. The CDR3 sequence: CASSSRTGVYEQYF. CDR3 in DNA: TGCGCCAGCAGCTCTAGGACAGGGGTCTACGAGCAGTACTTC. The whole variable domain, filled in from reference TRBV5-1 and TRBJ2-7, reads KAGVTQTPRYLIKTRGQQVTLSCSPISGHRSVSWYQQTPGQGLQFLFEYFSETQRNKGNFPGRFSGRQFSNSRSEMNVSTLELGDSALYLCASSSRTGVYEQYFGPGTRLTVT.

The chain has TRBV28 and TRBJ1-1; D possibly corresponds to TRBD1 (6 bases). V was clipped by 7 bases and J by 4 bases, with 16 bases between them. The length of the CDR3 is 14 residues. Germline V gives CDR1 MDHEN, CDR2 SYDVKM. This chain's CDR3 is CASTAGGPGTEAFF. The CDR3 DNA sequence: TGTGCCAGCACCGCCGGGGGGCCGGGCACTGAAGCTTTCTTT.

The chain joins TRBV7-9 to TRBJ1-5, with TRBD1 matching over 9 bases. The CDR3 runs 17 residues. Germline trimming cut 5 bases from V and 6 bases from J; bases unmatched to any gene: 14. CDR1 and CDR2 from the germline V gene are SEHNR and FQNEAQ (reference sequence). The CDR3 DNA sequence: TGTGCCAGCAGCGCCGGGGACAGGGTGTCGAAAGGTCAGCCCCAGCATTTT. It translates to CASSAGDRVSKGQPQHF.

J is TRBJ2-2 and V is TRBV6-1, with a possible D match to TRBD1 (6 bases). Germline lookup yields CDR1 MNHNS and CDR2 SASEGT. Trimming removed 1 base from V and 7 bases from J, with 13 bases in between. This CDR3 is built from 15 residues. The CDR3 DNA reads as TGTGCCAGCAGTGAAGGGCAGGGGTCCCTCGGGGAGCTGTTTTTT. Its protein product is CASSEGQGSLGELFF.

This chain joins TRBV5-1 and TRBJ2-5, with 9 bases that match TRBD1. The J call may be faulty, since TRBJ2-7 better matches the DNA end. This CDR3 has 15 amino acids. CDR1 and CDR2 from the germline V gene are SGHRS and YFSETQ. The chain's CDR3 is CASSLTGTGSGEQYF. Here the CDR3 DNA reads TGCGCCAGCAGCTTGACTGGGACAGGGTCGGGCGAGCAGTACTTC.

The J gene is TRBJ1-1, the V gene TRBV27, with 7 bases lining up with TRBD1. The ends lost 6 bases at V and 0 bases at J; junction bases unmatched: 4. Germline CDR1 reads MNHEY; CDR2 reads SMNVEV (reference sequence). The CDR3 is 14 amino acids. CDR3 sequence: CASRRTGLNTEAFF. The CDR3 DNA follows: TGTGCCAGCAGGAGGACAGGTCTGAACACTGAAGCTTTCTTT.

The chain carries TRBV18 and TRBJ2-7, with 8 positions matching TRBD1. The CDR3 spans 15 residues. Germline lookup yields CDR1 KGHSH and CDR2 LQKENI. V shed 3 bases, J shed 2 bases, and the junction held 6 bases outside the gene matches. The CDR3 loop reads CASSPATGVPYEQYF. CDR3 nucleotide sequence: TGTGCCAGCTCACCGGCGACAGGGGTTCCCTACGAGCAGTACTTC.

The genes are TRBV6-5 and TRBJ1-5; TRBD1 agrees at 7 bases. After removal of 6 bases from V and 1 base from J, the junction contained 6 bases not matched to a gene. This CDR3 has 15 amino acids. Germline CDR1 reads MNHEY; CDR2 reads SVGAGI. CDR3 DNA: TGTGCCAGCAGGTCAGACAGGGTCAGCAATCAGCCCCAGCATTTT. This gives the protein CASRSDRVSNQPQHF.

The rearrangement joins TRBV5-4 to TRBJ2-7; 10 bases are a match to TRBD2. J gave up 5 bases and V 3 bases, and 8 bases lay outside the gene matches. Germline V gives CDR1 SGHNT, CDR2 YYREEE (reference sequence). The CDR3 is 15 residues long. The CDR3 DNA follows: TGTGCCAGCAGCTCAGAGAGCGGGAGGGCCCACGAGCAGTACTTC. It encodes CASSSESGRAHEQYF.

This chain links TRBV2 with TRBJ2-1; D is ambiguous. Germline CDR1 SNHLY, CDR2 FYNNEI. CDR3 length equals 15 residues. The V gene lost 6 bases and the J gene lost 10 bases, with 22 bases spanning the gap. As DNA, the CDR3 is TGTGCCAGCAGACTCGACGCGGCAGTGGTAGGCGAGCAGTTCTTC. Translation gives CASRLDAAVVGEQFF.

J is TRBJ2-7 and V is TRBV11-1; TRBD1 matches at 9 bases. Germline V gene data show CDR1 as SGHAT and CDR2 as FQDESV (reference sequence). CDR3 length: 15 residues. The trim removed 1 base at V and 3 bases at J, leaving 4 bases unmatched. CDR3 amino acids: CASSLGQGDFYEQYF. The CDR3 bases are TGTGCCAGCAGCTTAGGACAGGGGGACTTCTACGAGCAGTACTTC.

This chain links TRBV5-6 with TRBJ1-1; 7 nucleotides match TRBD1. Germline V gene sequence: CDR1 SGHDT, CDR2 YYEEEE. V trimming: 0 bases; J trimming: 2 bases; junction bases outside the gene matches: 4. This CDR3 is 15 amino acids long. As DNA, the CDR3 is TGTGCCAGCAGCTTGGCGGGACAGCCCAACACTGAAGCTTTCTTT. This gives the protein CASSLAGQPNTEAFF.

The CDR3 sequence: CASSLVVQGPEGYGYTF. The CDR3 DNA reads as TGTGCCAGCAGCTTGGTTGTACAGGGACCAGAGGGCTATGGCTACACCTTC. This chain connects TRBV5-6 to TRBJ1-2; tentatively, D is TRBD1 (6 bases). The CDR3 has 17 residues. V was trimmed by 0 bases and J by 4 bases, leaving 19 bases between them. Per germline, CDR1 SGHDT and CDR2 YYEEEE.

The genes are TRBV6-4 and TRBJ2-7; 8 positions agree with TRBD2. The V gene end was trimmed by 2 bases and the J gene end by 6 bases; junction bases not matched to a gene: 9. Germline V gene sequence: CDR1 MRHNA, CDR2 SNTAGT. The CDR3 covers 15 residues. The CDR3 bases are TGTGCCAGCAGTGACGGAACTAGCGGAAGGTTCGAGCAGTACTTC. This gives the protein CASSDGTSGRFEQYF.

This clone appeared a single time. One end of the junction varies from germline; a read error may be responsible. The rearrangement links TRBV5-8 to TRBJ2-1, with a possible D match to TRBD1 (6 bases). Looked up from germline, CDR1 is SGHTS and CDR2 is YDEGEE. There are 14 residues in the CDR3. The CDR3 loop reads CASSFLGAYTEQFF. The CDR3 DNA sequence: TGTGCCAGCAGCTTCCTGGGGGCTTACACTGAGCAGTTCTTC.

This CDR3 is CASSGNQGYEQYF. Written as DNA, the CDR3 is TGTGCCAGCAGTGGAAACCAGGGCTACGAGCAGTACTTC. The rearrangement joins TRBV6-5 to TRBJ2-7; TRBD1 might be the D (5 bases). Germline V gives CDR1 MNHEY, CDR2 SVGAGI. V dropped 5 bases and J dropped 3 bases, with 11 bases sitting between them. The CDR3 is 13 amino acids.

The gene calls are TRBV18 and TRBJ2-7, with 8 bases identical to TRBD1. Losses at the gene ends were 4 bases for V and 4 bases for J; bases not matched to a gene: 9. CDR1 and CDR2 from the germline V gene are KGHSH and LQKENI. This CDR3 has 15 amino acids. The CDR3 sequence: CASSLKQGESYEQYF. In DNA form, the CDR3 reads TGTGCCAGCTCACTAAAACAGGGGGAAAGTTACGAGCAGTACTTC.

The chain recombines TRBV6-6 with TRBJ2-7, with D hard to call. Trimming removed 8 bases at V and 6 bases at J, with 5 bases between. The CDR3 is 9 residues long. Germline V gene lookup returns CDR1 MNHNY and CDR2 SVGAGI (reference sequence). The CDR3 bases are TGTGCCAGCGGCATCGAGCAGTACTTC. Translated, it gives CASGIEQYF.

This sequence joins TRBV25-1 and TRBJ1-3; D is unclear. Germline CDR1 reads MGHDK; CDR2 reads SYGVNS. V was pared by 3 bases and J by 9 bases, with 6 bases between. CDR3 length: 11 amino acids. In DNA, the CDR3 is TGTGCCAGCAGTGACTTCGTCACCATATATTTT. Its protein is CASSDFVTIYF. The full variable domain, with the rest looked up from reference TRBV25-1 and TRBJ1-3, is EADIYQTPRYLVIGTGKKITLECSQTMGHDKMYWYQQDPGMELHLIHYSYGVNSTEKGDLSSESTVSRIRTEHFPLTLESARPSHTSQYLCASSDFVTIYFGEGSWLTVV.

This chain uses TRBV7-8 with TRBJ2-3, with 10 positions matching TRBD2. The germline CDR1 and CDR2 sequences are SGHVS and FQNEAQ. The CDR3 extends over 16 amino acids. V lost 2 bases and J lost 7; bases outside the gene matches: 9. The CDR3 is CASSLRASGSKYTQYF. The CDR3 bases are TGTGCCAGCAGCTTAAGGGCTAGCGGGAGCAAGTATACGCAGTATTTT.

The rearrangement joins TRBV7-2 to TRBJ2-3, with 15 bases matching TRBD2. Germline lookup yields CDR1 SGHTA and CDR2 FQGNSA. The CDR3 is 17 amino acids. Trimming removed 6 bases from V and 5 bases from J; junction bases left unmatched: 9. In nucleotides, the CDR3 is TGTGCCAGCAGGCCACCGGGACTAGCGGGAGGTGGAGATACGCAGTATTTT. This translates into CASRPPGLAGGGDTQYF.

The J gene is TRBJ2-1, the V gene TRBV11-1, with TRBD2 matching over 8 bases. Trimming cost V 5 bases and J 5 bases; bases outside gene matches: 14. From germline, CDR1 is SGHAT and CDR2 FQDESV (reference sequence). This CDR3 is built from 17 residues. CDR3 coding DNA: TGTGCCAGCAGCCGGCGAGAGGGTAGCGGGATAAACAATGAGCAGTTCTTC. It codes for CASSRREGSGINNEQFF.

The genes are TRBV25-1 and TRBJ2-7, with no clear D. V was trimmed by 2 bases and J by 2 bases, leaving 13 bases between them. Germline V gene sequence: CDR1 MGHDK, CDR2 SYGVNS. This CDR3 contains 15 residues. Written as DNA, the CDR3 is TGTGCCAGCAGTGAAACCACAGCAATACCCTACGAGCAGTACTTC. It encodes CASSETTAIPYEQYF.

The chain uses TRBV2 and TRBJ2-3; 7 positions match TRBD2. The germline V gene encodes CDR1 SNHLY and CDR2 FYNNEI. V was pared by 2 bases and J by 3 bases, with 5 bases of the junction left unmatched. The CDR3 is 15 amino acids. CDR3 nucleotide sequence: TGTGCCAGCAGTGAATTCGCGGGAGCGACAGATACGCAGTATTTT. This codes for CASSEFAGATDTQYF.

This sequence joins TRBV5-1 and TRBJ1-1; TRBD1 matches 7 bases. The V and J ends lost 4 bases and 1 base, in that order; junction bases with no gene match: 4. The length of the CDR3 is 14 residues. CDR1 is SGHRS, CDR2 YFSETQ, per germline. CDR3 sequence: CASSAGQPNTEAFF. The CDR3 DNA follows: TGCGCCAGCAGCGCGGGACAGCCGAACACTGAAGCTTTCTTT.

V gene TRBV4-1 combines with J gene TRBJ2-1, with a weak D call TRBD2 (5 bases). Germline CDR1 MGHRA, CDR2 YSYEKL. The length of the CDR3 is 17 residues. The germline V and J ends were trimmed by 0 bases and 0 bases, with 12 bases remaining between them. The CDR3 is CASSQDPGLSSYNEQFF. The CDR3 region has the DNA TGCGCCAGCAGCCAAGACCCCGGACTCAGCTCCTACAATGAGCAGTTCTTC.